The 21 T cell receptor beta chains given below trace back to one sample, sequenced in a study of T cells in Graves' hyperthyroidism and ophthalmopathy. Amplified TCR beta CDR3 regions derived from RNA transcripts. With the HTBI primer set, the TCR CDR3 went through a first round of RT-PCR. TCRdb reanalysed the multiplex PCR reads using MiXCR and keeps one entry per CDR3 protein. The sample holds under 350,000 distinct CDR3 sequences; over 15% are singletons and the top ten take approximately 49%. Sequencing was carried out using blood. All receptors derive from a woman aged 45-59 years with Graves' hyperthyroidism.

This clonotype was seen ten or more times. This rearrangement joins TRBV10-3 to TRBJ2-1, with TRBD2 matching 11 bases. Germline V lookup: CDR1 ENHRY, CDR2 SYGVKD. The CDR3 is made up of 15 amino acids. J was trimmed by 5 bases and V by 7 bases; bases with no gene match: 7. CDR3 protein: CAINEGLAEDNEQFF. CDR3 coding DNA: TGTGCCATCAACGAGGGACTAGCGGAAGACAATGAGCAGTTCTTC.

The chain links TRBV18 to TRBJ2-1; 13 nucleotides line up with TRBD2. This CDR3 has 17 amino acids. Germline V gene sequence: CDR1 KGHSH, CDR2 LQKENI. With V trimmed by 4 bases and J by 5 bases, 8 bases remained unmatched. The CDR3, as DNA: TGTGCCAGCTCACTAATGTCCGGGACTAGCGGGAACAATGAGCAGTTCTTC. This encodes CASSLMSGTSGNNEQFF.

This chain connects TRBV20-1 to TRBJ2-7; possible D gene TRBD2, 7 bases. V was cut by 6 bases and J by 1 base, with 16 bases left in between. The CDR3 extends over 14 amino acids. Germline V gives CDR1 DFQATT, CDR2 SNEGSKA (reference sequence). CDR3 bases: TGCAGTGCCAGAAGAAGGGGGGGATCCTACGAGCAGTACTTC. It translates to CSARRRGGSYEQYF.

This chain connects TRBV6-2 or TRBV6-3 to TRBJ1-4; perhaps TRBD1 as D (5 bases). The CDR3 is 15 residues long. CDR1 and CDR2 from the germline V gene are MNHEY and SVGEGT. V lost 0 bases to trimming and J lost 4 bases, with 9 bases between them. The CDR3 DNA reads as TGTGCCAGCAGTTACTCGAAGGGGTATAATGAAAAACTGTTTTTT. This translates into CASSYSKGYNEKLFF.

A few counts support this clonotype. This rearrangement joins TRBV4-1 to TRBJ1-1, with 10 bases lining up with TRBD1. Trimming cost V 3 bases and J 5 bases; bases outside gene matches: 6. Germline assignment: CDR1 MGHRA and CDR2 YSYEKL. The CDR3 extends over 15 amino acids. The CDR3 sequence is CASSHPGQGVTEAFF. The CDR3 DNA reads TGCGCCAGCAGCCACCCCGGACAGGGGGTGACTGAAGCTTTCTTT.

This clonotype was counted between two and nine times. This chain links TRBV7-3 with TRBJ2-3, with unresolved D. The CDR3 spans 15 residues. Germline V CDR1 and CDR2: SGHTA, FQGTGA. Deletions cut 1 base from V and 2 bases from J, with 10 bases between. The CDR3: CASSLNGHLTDTQYF. As DNA, the CDR3 is TGTGCCAGCAGCTTAAATGGTCATCTCACAGATACGCAGTATTTT.

This clonotype was counted only a few times. The chain combines TRBV11-2 with TRBJ2-2, with D maybe TRBD2 (6 bases). This CDR3 contains 15 residues. Germline loops: CDR1 SGHAT, CDR2 FQNNGV. V lost 5 bases, J lost 8 bases, and 18 bases lay in between. The CDR3 region has the DNA TGTGCCAGCAGCCTCCTGGGCGGGGAAGGAGGGGAGCTGTTTTTT. It translates to CASSLLGGEGGELFF.

This clonotype has just a few counts. The rearrangement uses TRBV2 and TRBJ2-1, with 8 bases lining up with TRBD1. J gave up 9 bases and V 4 bases, and 5 bases lay outside the gene matches. The CDR3 totals 13 residues. CDR1 and CDR2 (germline): SNHLY, FYNNEI. The DNA for the CDR3 is TGTGCCAGCAGTGGACAGGGGATCGGTGAGCAGTTCTTC. Protein product: CASSGQGIGEQFF.

This clonotype turned up a few times. The chain carries TRBV2 and TRBJ2-2; 9 bases are shared with TRBD2. Germline V lookup: CDR1 SNHLY, CDR2 FYNNEI. The CDR3 sequence is 11 residues long. CDR3 residues: CGIAGAGELFF. The CDR3 region has the DNA TGTGGTATAGCGGGAGCCGGGGAGCTGTTTTTT.

V is TRBV6-2 or TRBV6-3 and J is TRBJ2-1; D may be TRBD1 or TRBD2 (5 bases each). Germline V lookup: CDR1 MNHEY, CDR2 SVGEGT. Trimming removed 0 bases at V and 4 bases at J, with 10 bases between. The CDR3 has 15 residues. DNA for the CDR3: TGTGCCAGCAGTTACTCGGGACGGCAGTACAATGAGCAGTTCTTC. Protein product: CASSYSGRQYNEQFF.

Many counts were recorded for this clonotype. CDR3 nucleotides: TGTGCCAGCAGTTTAGCGCAGTGGGGAACGGGGGGGCCAGATCGAGATACGCAGTATTTT. Translated, it gives CASSLAQWGTGGPDRDTQYF. The rearrangement joins TRBV12-3 or TRBV12-4 to TRBJ2-3; 8 bases agree with TRBD2. V trimming: 0 bases; J trimming: 5 bases; junction bases outside the gene matches: 19. The CDR3 length is 20 residues.

J is TRBJ1-5 and V is TRBV6-1; tentative D call: TRBD1 (6 bases). This CDR3 has 15 amino acids. The V end lost 4 bases, the J end lost 3 bases, and 13 bases lay between the germline ends. The V gene's germline CDR1 is MNHNS and CDR2 SASEGT. The CDR3 loop reads CASSGGTLSNQPQHF. CDR3 bases: TGTGCCAGCAGTGGCGGGACACTGTCCAATCAGCCCCAGCATTTT.

This clonotype was detected many times. J is TRBJ2-1 and V is TRBV12-3 or TRBV12-4; possibly TRBD1 for D (6 bases). The CDR3 covers 15 residues. Trimming left V 1 base short and J 6 bases short, with 13 bases between. The CDR3 DNA reads as TGTGCCAGCAGTTTAGGGGTCTTACAGGGCAATGAGCAGTTCTTC. Residues: CASSLGVLQGNEQFF.

This clonotype was found many times. This rearrangement joins TRBV5-1 to TRBJ2-7; D not certain. Per germline, CDR1 SGHRS and CDR2 YFSETQ. The V end was cut by 7 bases, the J end by 3 bases, with 5 bases between. This CDR3 has 10 amino acids. Written as DNA, the CDR3 is TGCGCCAGCGGCAGCTACGAGCAGTACGTC. The encoded protein is CASGSYEQYV.

This clonotype was seen repeatedly, ten times or more. The V gene is TRBV12-3 or TRBV12-4, the J gene TRBJ1-2, with unresolved D. This CDR3 region has 15 residues. Trimming removed 7 bases from V and 0 bases from J, with 15 bases in between. DNA of the CDR3: TGTGCCAGCACCCTAGGAATTCTAGCTAACTATGGCTACACCTTC. Encoded protein: CASTLGILANYGYTF.

This clonotype has a handful of counts. This sequence joins TRBV7-8 and TRBJ1-4; D unresolved. The CDR3 runs to 15 residues. CDR1 SGHVS and CDR2 FQNEAQ come from the germline V gene. Trimming took off 3 bases at V and 5 bases at J, with 13 bases between the two ends. CDR3 nucleotides: TGTGCCAGCAGCTTTTTCACTAAAGGGAATGAAAAACTGTTTTTT. It codes for CASSFFTKGNEKLFF.

The chain's CDR3 is CASTTGPFQDQPQHF. The CDR3 coding sequence is TGTGCCAGTACCACAGGCCCTTTTCAGGATCAGCCCCAGCATTTT. This chain links TRBV19 with TRBJ1-5; possible D gene TRBD1, 5 bases. This CDR3 has 15 amino acids. V lost 7 bases, J lost 5 bases, and 18 bases lay in between. Germline V gene sequence: CDR1 LNHDA, CDR2 SQIVND (reference sequence).

This clonotype was recorded many times. This rearrangement joins TRBV7-6 to TRBJ2-7; D may be TRBD2 (5 bases). The CDR3 consists of 16 residues. The germline V and J ends were trimmed by 2 bases and 5 bases, with 19 bases remaining between them. From germline, CDR1 is SGHVS and CDR2 FNYEAQ. The CDR3 protein is CASSLSRLAYNHEQYF. The DNA of the CDR3 is TGTGCCAGCAGCTTAAGCAGATTAGCGTATAACCACGAGCAGTACTTC.

This clonotype was counted ten times or more. This chain uses TRBV18 with TRBJ1-1; 8 nucleotides match TRBD1. V was pared by 3 bases and J by 8 bases, with 11 bases of the junction left unmatched. Looked up from germline, CDR1 is KGHSH and CDR2 is LQKENI. This CDR3 is 15 amino acids long. CDR3 amino acids: CASSPRHPGGLEAFF. In nucleotides, the CDR3 is TGTGCCAGCTCACCCCGGCATCCAGGGGGCCTGGAAGCTTTCTTT.

The V and J genes are TRBV7-2 and TRBJ2-1; D unclear. Germline V lookup: CDR1 SGHTA, CDR2 FQGNSA. The CDR3 length is 15 residues. Trimming stripped 3 bases from V and 6 bases from J, with 15 bases between. DNA of the CDR3: TGTGCCAGCAGCTTTTGGGAACCCCTGATCAATGAGCAGTTCTTC. Its protein is CASSFWEPLINEQFF.

This clonotype was counted many times. The chain links TRBV6-1 to TRBJ2-7, with 9 bases lining up with TRBD1. V shed 5 bases, J shed 0 bases, and the junction held 5 bases outside the gene matches. CDR1 MNHNS and CDR2 SASEGT come from the germline V gene. The CDR3 is made up of 15 amino acids. As DNA, the CDR3 is TGTGCCAGCAGTCCAAGGACAGGGGTCTCCTACGAGCAGTACGTC. This sequence encodes CASSPRTGVSYEQYV.